This T cell receptor (beta chain) was captured in a study of cytomegalovirus exposure and HLA in healthy donors. Study-wide findings and caveats: A later analysis by the authors found several of the most significant clusters apparently linked to common viral pathogens.

This PCR relied on a set of 60 Vbeta primers and 13 Jbeta primers. Clones were sequenced by immunoSEQ multiplex PCR, and TCRdb holds only the in-frame ones, with some missing. The top ten clones hold 1% to 1.5% of a sample with 250,000 or so clones, about 83% of them seen once. Each of the donors was a healthy bone marrow donor. Looked up from germline, CDR1 is MNHNY and CDR2 is SVGAGI (reference sequence). This CDR3 is 14 amino acids long. Concerning this clone itself: No antigen is known for it.

Specimen: PBMCs. V usage is TRBV6-6 and J usage is TRBJ2-5; 13 nucleotides line up with TRBD2. Judging by the DNA end, TRBJ2-7 fits better; the J call may be wrong. The sequence derives from a human donor in good health. CDR3 amino acids: CASSRGLAGDEQYF. The CDR3 coding sequence is TGTGCCAGCAGCCGAGGACTAGCGGGAGACGAGCAGTACTTC.